A selection of T cell receptor beta chains follows, all from one sample in a study of Graves' ophthalmopathy and Graves' hyperthyroidism. TCRdb reprocessed the multiplex PCR reads via MiXCR and lists one record per CDR3 protein. The sample has about 380,000 distinct CDR3 sequences; 15% are singletons. Sequences were obtained from peripheral blood. The receptors shown here come from a woman in her late teens or twenties with stable Graves' hyperthyroidism. CDR3s include the opening cysteine and the closing phenylalanine or tryptophan. Each record gives: J gene, V gene, CDR3 protein.

J: TRBJ1-2
V: TRBV6-1
CDR3: CASSVEAGENYGYTF

J: TRBJ1-1
V: TRBV6-5
CDR3: CASSYYPGPNTEAFF

J: TRBJ1-2
V: TRBV10-3
CDR3: CAISESGAKGKDGHTF

J: TRBJ2-5
V: TRBV9
CDR3: CASSARAGAQETQYF

J: TRBJ1-1
V: TRBV4-1
CDR3: CASSQDRSLNTEAFF

J: TRBJ1-2
V: TRBV7-8
CDR3: CASGQGDNYGYTF

J: TRBJ1-5
V: TRBV6-1
CDR3: CASVAYSNQPQHF

J: TRBJ1-2
V: TRBV29-1
CDR3: CSVLGGNSNYGYTF

J: TRBJ1-3
V: TRBV12-3/TRBV12-4
CDR3: CASSIGTEGNTIYF

J: TRBJ2-3
V: TRBV10-3
CDR3: CAISESRGRGFTDTQYF

J: TRBJ2-7
V: TRBV10-1
CDR3: CASGDSAYGQYF

J: TRBJ1-5
V: TRBV9
CDR3: CASSVAAGSNQPQHF

J: TRBJ1-1
V: TRBV6-5
CDR3: CASSYSRGRGTEAFF

J: TRBJ1-2
V: TRBV6-5
CDR3: CASSYSVQGTNNYGYTF

J: TRBJ1-1
V: TRBV7-9
CDR3: CASSPLRGWAFF

J: TRBJ2-7
V: TRBV6-1
CDR3: CASTDPSSGSYEQYF

J: TRBJ1-1
V: TRBV5-5
CDR3: CASSLALRATEAFF

J: TRBJ1-1
V: TRBV7-2
CDR3: CASSLWASLGTEAFF

J: TRBJ1-2
V: TRBV11-1
CDR3: CASSIGVERSYGYTF

J: TRBJ2-7
V: TRBV6-1
CDR3: CASSVSQGPYEQYF

J: TRBJ2-7
V: TRBV2
CDR3: CASSEGQLGEQYF

J: TRBJ2-5
V: TRBV4-1
CDR3: CASSQGGGGSYETQYF

J: TRBJ2-5
V: TRBV6-1
CDR3: CASTSRKETQYF

J: TRBJ1-1
V: TRBV20-1
CDR3: CSARGENTEAFF

J: TRBJ1-1
V: TRBV2
CDR3: CASSETLLNTEAFF

J: TRBJ1-1
V: TRBV6-2/TRBV6-3
CDR3: CASSYSGRGNTEAFF

J: TRBJ1-6
V: TRBV9
CDR3: CASSVSGSSYNSPLHF

J: TRBJ1-6
V: TRBV5-1
CDR3: CVSSLGRSSYNSPLHF

J: TRBJ1-2
V: TRBV14
CDR3: CASSQDHWGTERGYTF

J: TRBJ2-7
V: TRBV6-1
CDR3: CASGLAGPQDEQYF

J: TRBJ2-7
V: TRBV6-2/TRBV6-3
CDR3: CASSYVHEQYF

J: TRBJ2-7
V: TRBV28
CDR3: CASGLAGGYYEQYF

J: TRBJ2-5
V: TRBV12-3/TRBV12-4
CDR3: CASSLIPETQYF

J: TRBJ1-6
V: TRBV28
CDR3: CASSALGGPFHLHF

J: TRBJ2-2
V: TRBV24-1
CDR3: CATSAAGQGHPGELFF

J: TRBJ2-2
V: TRBV6-1
CDR3: CASSVAGGDTGELFF

J: TRBJ2-1
V: TRBV9
CDR3: CASSVVTVGYNEQFF

J: TRBJ2-5
V: TRBV6-5
CDR3: CASSYHLAAQETQYF

J: TRBJ2-5
V: TRBV7-2
CDR3: CASSLVGAGLQETQYF

J: TRBJ2-7
V: TRBV11-1
CDR3: CASSLGAPGYEQYF

J: TRBJ2-7
V: TRBV20-1
CDR3: CSATGTSGDEQYF

J: TRBJ1-1
V: TRBV10-3
CDR3: CAISESPDTEAFF

J: TRBJ1-5
V: TRBV5-1
CDR3: CASSLEGRASNQPQHF

J: TRBJ1-1
V: TRBV11-2
CDR3: CASSLARLMNTEAFF

J: TRBJ1-2
V: TRBV12-3/TRBV12-4
CDR3: CGSSLATGLADGYTF

J: TRBJ2-2
V: TRBV6-5
CDR3: CASSPISLTVSGELFF

J: TRBJ2-5
V: TRBV24-1
CDR3: CATSDFSGKTETQYF

J: TRBJ1-2
V: TRBV12-3/TRBV12-4
CDR3: CASSSTSGLGGYTF

J: TRBJ2-7
V: TRBV2
CDR3: CASRDKAIPYEQYF

J: TRBJ1-1
V: TRBV29-1
CDR3: CSVADGPNTEAFF

J: TRBJ1-1
V: TRBV11-1
CDR3: CASSLVSGNTESFF

J: TRBJ1-2
V: TRBV4-2
CDR3: CASIQADGYTF

J: TRBJ1-5
V: TRBV19
CDR3: CASSNTGTGYQPQHF

J: TRBJ2-7
V: TRBV12-3/TRBV12-4
CDR3: CASRPHLAGGYEQYF

J: TRBJ1-2
V: TRBV7-8
CDR3: CASSQRPGHGGYTF